Listed below are T cell receptor beta chains from one sample, sequenced in a study of shared clonotypes between healthy human individuals. Repertoires were generated with immunoSEQ multiplex PCR, while TCRdb's copy carries only in-frame clones and drops some. The table shows 2 million to 3 million clones, with 80% to 95% occurring only once. Input material: naive CD4+ T cells from PBMCs. The receptors come from a man aged 18-30 years in good health. Some clones in this sample may be carry-over from other donors' samples. Each CDR3 is given with its conserved first and last residue. Each record gives: D gene, clone size, J gene, V gene, CDR3 DNA, CDR3 protein. A D gene is named only where the DNA matches it firmly. Size tells how often a clone was seen (once, few, many) or the class of an expanded clone, and some rows leave it out.

-	once	TRBJ1-2	TRBV2	TGTGCCAGCTCGGTCGCACAGGGTGGCTATGGCTACACCTTC	CASSVAQGGYGYTF
-	-	TRBJ2-7	TRBV9	TGTGCCAGCAGCGTAGACGGCTTCTACGAGCAGTACTTC	CASSVDGFYEQYF
-	-	TRBJ2-1	TRBV7-9	TGTGCCAGCAGCTTAGCGATATTCAACAATGAGCAGTTCTTC	CASSLAIFNNEQFF
-	once	TRBJ2-1	TRBV5-1	TGCGCCAGCAGCTCGGGACTTTCGTCACTCCATCTGTTCTTC	CASSSGLSSLHLFF
-	-	TRBJ2-7	TRBV18	TGTGCCAGCTCTCCTCAACAGGGCAACTACGAGCAGTACTTC	CASSPQQGNYEQYF
TRBD1	few	TRBJ1-5	TRBV19	TGTGCCAGTAGTATCACAGGGGTGAGCGGTCAGCCCCAGCATTTT	CASSITGVSGQPQHF
-	-	TRBJ2-2	TRBV4-2	TGTGCCAGCAGCCAAACAACCGGGGAGCTGTTTTTT	CASSQTTGELFF
TRBD2	-	TRBJ2-7	TRBV14	TGTGCCAGCAGCCGAATAGGACTAGCCGAGAGCTCCTACGAGCAGTACTTC	CASSRIGLAESSYEQYF
TRBD1	-	TRBJ2-2	TRBV5-1	TGCGCCAGCAGCTCAGGGACAGGTCGCACCGGGGAGCTGTTTTTT	CASSSGTGRTGELFF
-	few	TRBJ1-2	TRBV2	TGTGCCAGCAGTGAAGTGAAGACGCCTCCGTCTGGCTACACCTTC	CASSEVKTPPSGYTF
-	-	TRBJ1-1	TRBV6-6	TGTGCCAGCAGTTACGGGGGGGCTGAGAATGAAGCTTTCTTT	CASSYGGAENEAFF
TRBD1	-	TRBJ1-2	TRBV4-1	TGCGCCAGCAGCCATGTCGGGCAGGGGGCTAACTATGGCTACACCTTC	CASSHVGQGANYGYTF
TRBD2	-	TRBJ2-1	TRBV10-1	TGCGCCAGCAGGGATATAGCGGGAGGGCCCGGCAATGAGCAGTTCTTC	CASRDIAGGPGNEQFF
-	-	TRBJ1-2	TRBV6-1	TGTGCCAGCAGTGGTGCCGAGGGACACAGGAATCAATCCTATGGCTACACCTTC	CASSGAEGHRNQSYGYTF
-	-	TRBJ1-2	TRBV4-1	TGCGCCAGCAGCCATAGTCCGGGCCTGGACTATGGCTACACCTTC	CASSHSPGLDYGYTF
TRBD1	-	TRBJ2-1	TRBV7-2	TGTGCCAGCAGCTCCGGACAGGGGGCGCACAATGAGCAGTTCTTC	CASSSGQGAHNEQFF
-	-	TRBJ2-5	TRBV5-1	TGCGCCAGCAGCGATGTACCGGGACAAGTGGAGACCCAGTACTTC	CASSDVPGQVETQYF
TRBD2	-	TRBJ2-7	TRBV6-1	TGTGCCAGCAGTGAAGTTCGGCGGGAGGTTGCCTACGAGCAGTACTTC	CASSEVRREVAYEQYF
TRBD2	-	TRBJ2-3	TRBV28	TGTGCCAGCAGGGTGGGATGGCTAGCGGGAGTCCACAAAGTCGATACGCAGTATTTT	CASRVGWLAGVHKVDTQYF
TRBD1	-	TRBJ2-5	TRBV18	TGTGCCAGCTCACCAGGTCGACAGGGCCAAGAGACCCAGTACTTC	CASSPGRQGQETQYF
-	-	TRBJ1-2	TRBV7-3	TGTGCCAGCAGCCCCGGGGGGGTCACTGGGTATGGCTACACCTTC	CASSPGGVTGYGYTF
-	once	TRBJ1-2	TRBV29-1	TGCAGCGTGTCCTCGGGACTCCGCTATGGCTACACCTTC	CSVSSGLRYGYTF
-	-	TRBJ2-3	TRBV2	TGTGCCAGCCTGCCCCGGGTACTGGAGGCAGATACGCAGTATTTT	CASLPRVLEADTQYF
-	once	TRBJ1-2	TRBV5-1	TGCGCCAGCAGCTTGGAGGGGGGCTCGAATGGCTACACCTTC	CASSLEGGSNGYTF
-	-	TRBJ1-5	TRBV9	TGTGCCAGCAGTGTAGGAAGCAATCAGCCCCAGCATTTT	CASSVGSNQPQHF
-	-	TRBJ1-3	TRBV7-6	TGTGCCAGCAGCTTAGCATCAGGCTCTGGAAACACCATATATTTT	CASSLASGSGNTIYF
-	-	TRBJ2-4	TRBV6-5	TGTGCCAGCAGTTACGGTTGGGTGACCAAAAACATTCAGTACTTC	CASSYGWVTKNIQYF
-	-	TRBJ2-7	TRBV5-4	TGTGCCAGCAGCTCCCGGACGGAACTAGACTACGAGCAGTACTTC	CASSSRTELDYEQYF
-	-	TRBJ1-2	TRBV6-5	TGTGCCAGCAGTTACTCGGATAAAAGTGGCTACACCTTC	CASSYSDKSGYTF
TRBD1	once	TRBJ1-3	TRBV6-5	TGTGCCAGCAGGGGGACAGGCTCTGGAAACACCATATATTTT	CASRGTGSGNTIYF
-	-	TRBJ1-4	TRBV6-5	TGTGCCAGCAGTTTCGACAGATATGAAAAACTGTTTTTT	CASSFDRYEKLFF
-	once	TRBJ2-7	TRBV6-6	TGTGCCAGCAGTTACTCCCCCCCACTTGAGCAGTACTTC	CASSYSPPLEQYF